What follows are 20 T cell receptor beta chains derived from one specimen sequenced in a study of blood T cell repertoires in COVID-19. TCRdb's table, derived via immunoSEQ multiplex PCR, lists solely in-frame clones and lacks some. The sample holds under 200,000 clones, roughly 90% seen once. Sample: peripheral blood. The origin of the receptors is a man aged 55 to 70 with acute or convalescent COVID-19.

This clone was counted a single time. This chain links TRBV3-1 (or the pseudogene TRBV3-2) with TRBJ1-2; the D is unclear. V gave up 0 bases and J gave up 6 bases, with 11 bases separating them. The germline V gene encodes CDR1 LGHDT and CDR2 YNNKEL (reference sequence). This CDR3 is 14 amino acids long. For the CDR3, the DNA is TGTGCCAGCAGCCAAGATCCCCAGGTCCATGGCTACACCTTC. This translates into CASSQDPQVHGYTF.

The chain employs TRBV2 and TRBJ2-3, with D possibly being TRBD2 (6 bases). The CDR3 loop spans 14 amino acids. CDR1 and CDR2 (germline): SNHLY, FYNNEI. V lost 3 bases to trimming and J lost 4 bases, with 11 bases between them. CDR3 loop: CASSDQGGADTQYF. CDR3 DNA sequence: TGTGCCAGCAGTGATCAAGGCGGGGCAGATACGCAGTATTTT.

V usage is TRBV15 and J usage is TRBJ1-5, with D hard to call. The germline gives CDR1 LNHNV, CDR2 YYDKDF (reference sequence). The CDR3 consists of 15 residues. V was shortened by 0 bases and J by 7 bases, with 13 bases between the two germline ends. The CDR3 DNA reads TGTGCCACCAGCAGAGATCTATCGGGTATCCAGCCCCAGCATTTT. This gives the protein CATSRDLSGIQPQHF.

The J gene is TRBJ2-2, the V gene TRBV7-3; 7 positions match TRBD1. Germline V gene data show CDR1 as SGHTA and CDR2 as FQGTGA. This CDR3 spans 15 amino acids. The junction had 5 bases not matched to a gene; V was cut back by 2 bases and J by 5 bases. The CDR3 loop reads CASSLSGTETGELFF. The CDR3 DNA is TGTGCCAGCAGCTTATCCGGGACAGAGACCGGGGAGCTGTTTTTT.

CDR3 in amino acids: CASSHPGQGSGGFMNTEAFF. The CDR3 DNA reads as TGTGCCAGCTCACACCCGGGACAGGGGTCCGGAGGGTTCATGAACACTGAAGCTTTCTTT. The chain links TRBV18 to TRBJ1-1; 10 nucleotides agree with TRBD1. V shed 4 bases, J shed 0 bases, and the junction held 17 bases outside the gene matches. In germline, CDR1 is KGHSH, CDR2 LQKENI. This CDR3 has 20 residues. Complete variable domain (other parts from reference TRBV18 and TRBJ1-1): NAGVMQNPRHLVRRRGQEARLRCSPMKGHSHVYWYRQLPEEGLKFMVYLQKENIIDESGMPKERFSAEFPKEGPSILRIQQVVRGDSAAYFCASSHPGQGSGGFMNTEAFFGQGTRLTVV.

This chain connects TRBV6-6 to TRBJ2-2; TRBD2 matches 7 bases. Unmatched junction bases numbered 3, after V lost 5 bases and J lost 0 bases. CDR3 size: 15 residues. Germline V gives CDR1 MNHNY, CDR2 SVGAGI (reference sequence). CDR3 sequence (DNA): TGTGCCAGCAGTCGGCTAGCGGCGAACACCGGGGAGCTGTTTTTT. Residues: CASSRLAANTGELFF.

This sequence joins TRBV7-9 and TRBJ1-1; TRBD1 matches 7 bases. This CDR3 comprises 15 residues. Germline CDR1 SEHNR, CDR2 FQNEAQ (reference sequence). V lost 3 bases, J lost 3 bases, and 7 bases stayed unmatched. CDR3 in DNA: TGTGCCAGCAGCTTCCTCGCCGGACAGGACACTGAAGCTTTCTTT. Translation gives CASSFLAGQDTEAFF.

Here the CDR3 reads CASSPGTRADLRTGNTIYF. In nucleotides, the CDR3 is TGTGCCAGCAGCCCGGGGACACGGGCGGACCTTAGAACTGGAAACACCATATATTTT. The rearrangement links TRBV7-9 to TRBJ1-3; D is perhaps TRBD1 (6 bases). With 5 bases removed from V and 2 bases from J, the gap between germline ends came to 25 bases. The CDR3 is 19 residues long. Germline CDR1 is SEHNR and CDR2 is FQNEAQ (reference sequence).

CDR3 sequence: CASSTDRTGRDEQFF. As DNA, the CDR3 is TGTGCCAGCTCAACCGATCGGACAGGGCGCGATGAGCAGTTCTTC. The genes are TRBV18 and TRBJ2-1; 8 bases map to TRBD1. The length of the CDR3 is 15 residues. V dropped 5 bases and J dropped 8; count of bases not matched to a gene: 11. Germline CDR1 and CDR2: KGHSH and LQKENI. The variable domain in full, completed from reference TRBV18 and TRBJ2-1, reads NAGVMQNPRHLVRRRGQEARLRCSPMKGHSHVYWYRQLPEEGLKFMVYLQKENIIDESGMPKERFSAEFPKEGPSILRIQQVVRGDSAAYFCASSTDRTGRDEQFFGPGTRLTVL.

The V gene is TRBV10-3, the J gene TRBJ1-6, with D possibly TRBD1 on 6 matching bases. Trimming removed 10 bases from V and 6 bases from J, with 16 bases in between. The CDR3 spans 14 residues. Germline V CDR1 and CDR2: ENHRY, SYGVKD. The DNA for the CDR3 is TGTGCCACTTACTCCGGGACACCTAATTCACCCCTCCACTTT. This sequence encodes CATYSGTPNSPLHF.

The V call is TRBV6-5, the J call TRBJ1-5; 10 bases map to TRBD1. V was pared by 7 bases and J by 3 bases, with 6 bases of the junction left unmatched. This CDR3 has 15 residues. Germline loops: CDR1 MNHEY, CDR2 SVGAGI. CDR3 bases: TGTGCCAGCATCCTGACAGGGGGCACCAATCAGCCCCAGCATTTT. It yields the protein CASILTGGTNQPQHF.

The genes are TRBV6-6 and TRBJ1-5, with a possible D match to TRBD1 (5 bases). There are 15 residues in the CDR3. CDR1 is MNHNY and CDR2 is SVGAGI in the germline V gene (reference sequence). Trimming cost V 7 bases and J 0 bases, with 13 bases left between them. CDR3 region: CASIIGHNSNQPQHF. In nucleotides, the CDR3 is TGTGCCAGCATCATAGGACATAATAGCAATCAGCCCCAGCATTTT.

V is TRBV30 and J is TRBJ1-1; D call uncertain. Germline lookup yields CDR1 GTSNPN and CDR2 SVGIG (reference sequence). This CDR3 has 13 residues. Trimming cost V 4 bases and J 1 base, with 10 bases left between them. The CDR3 loop is CAWKSFSNTEAFF. CDR3 bases: TGTGCCTGGAAATCCTTTTCGAACACTGAAGCTTTCTTT.

The genes are TRBV11-1 and TRBJ1-6, with D uncertain. Trimming left V 3 bases short and J 7 bases short, with 10 bases between. The CDR3 totals 14 residues. Looked up from germline, CDR1 is SGHAT and CDR2 is FQDESV (reference sequence). CDR3 in DNA: TGTGCCAGCAGCTTTGGAGATGGGAATTCACCCCTCCACTTT. Translation gives CASSFGDGNSPLHF.

V is TRBV5-1 and J is TRBJ1-6, with D uncertain. This CDR3 is 14 amino acids long. Germline V gene lookup returns CDR1 SGHRS and CDR2 YFSETQ. Between the trimmed V and J ends, which lost 7 bases and 3 bases, there was a span of 11 bases. CDR3 bases: TGCGCCAGCGCGTTTGAGGGCTATAATTCACCCCTCCACTTT. Protein sequence: CASAFEGYNSPLHF.

The V and J genes are TRBV5-6 and TRBJ2-7, with D possibly matching TRBD2 (5 bases). Germline CDR1 and CDR2: SGHDT and YYEEEE. CDR3 length: 12 residues. V was trimmed by 2 bases and J by 7 bases, leaving 10 bases between them. The DNA for the CDR3 is TGTGCCAGCAGCTTCGGGGTAGGGGAGCAGTACGTC. It encodes CASSFGVGEQYV.

CDR3 protein: CASSLGTRETQYF. CDR3 DNA sequence: TGTGCCAGCAGCTTGGGGACTCGGGAGACCCAGTACTTC. The chain is built from TRBV5-6 and TRBJ2-5; possible D gene TRBD2, 5 bases. V was pared by 0 bases and J by 5 bases, with 8 bases between. The length of the CDR3 is 13 residues. Germline V CDR1 and CDR2: SGHDT, YYEEEE.

CDR3 sequence: CASSLTGLGNQPQHF. DNA for the CDR3: TGTGCCAGTAGTTTAACAGGGCTCGGCAATCAGCCCCAGCATTTT. The genes are TRBV19 and TRBJ1-5; perhaps TRBD1 as D (6 bases). V was cut by 5 bases and J by 2 bases, with 13 bases left in between. Germline V gene lookup returns CDR1 LNHDA and CDR2 SQIVND (reference sequence). This CDR3 comprises 15 residues.

The genes are TRBV2 and TRBJ2-7, with TRBD1 as a possible D gene (5 bases). CDR3 length: 14 residues. The germline V gene encodes CDR1 SNHLY and CDR2 FYNNEI. The ends were cut back, 5 bases at V and 5 bases at J, with 16 bases in the middle. The CDR3 DNA sequence: TGTGCCAGCAGTCGACAGTCTGTGGCGGACGAGCAGTACTTC. It translates to CASSRQSVADEQYF. Based on the CDR3 plus reference TRBV2 and TRBJ2-7, the full variable domain is EPEVTQTPSHQVTQMGQEVILRCVPISNHLYFYWYRQILGQKVEFLVSFYNNEISEKSEIFDDQFSVERPDGSNFTLKIRSTKLEDSAMYFCASSRQSVADEQYFGPGTRLTVT.

This rearrangement joins TRBV5-1 to TRBJ1-2; D is perhaps TRBD1 (6 bases). V lost 5 bases, J lost 4 bases, and 15 bases lay in between. CDR1 SGHRS and CDR2 YFSETQ come from the germline V gene. CDR3 length: 14 amino acids. For the CDR3, the DNA is TGCGCCAGCAGTCCAGACGGGACACCCTATGGCTACACCTTC. Protein: CASSPDGTPYGYTF.